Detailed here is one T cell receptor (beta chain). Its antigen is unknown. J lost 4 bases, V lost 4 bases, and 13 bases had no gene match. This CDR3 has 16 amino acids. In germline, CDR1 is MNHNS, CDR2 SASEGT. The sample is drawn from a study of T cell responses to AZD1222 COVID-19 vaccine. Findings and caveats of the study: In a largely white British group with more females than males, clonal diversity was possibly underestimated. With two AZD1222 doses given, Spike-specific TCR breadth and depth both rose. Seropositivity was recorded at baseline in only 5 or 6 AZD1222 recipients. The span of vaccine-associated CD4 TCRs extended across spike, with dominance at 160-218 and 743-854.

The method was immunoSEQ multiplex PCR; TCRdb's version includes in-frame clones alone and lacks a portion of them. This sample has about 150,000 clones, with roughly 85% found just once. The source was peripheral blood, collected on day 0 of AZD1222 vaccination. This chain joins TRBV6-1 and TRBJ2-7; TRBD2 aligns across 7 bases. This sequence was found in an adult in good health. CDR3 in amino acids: CASSVLGGVGEYEQYF. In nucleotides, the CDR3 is TGTGCCAGCAGTGTCTTGGGAGGGGTGGGGGAGTACGAGCAGTACTTC.